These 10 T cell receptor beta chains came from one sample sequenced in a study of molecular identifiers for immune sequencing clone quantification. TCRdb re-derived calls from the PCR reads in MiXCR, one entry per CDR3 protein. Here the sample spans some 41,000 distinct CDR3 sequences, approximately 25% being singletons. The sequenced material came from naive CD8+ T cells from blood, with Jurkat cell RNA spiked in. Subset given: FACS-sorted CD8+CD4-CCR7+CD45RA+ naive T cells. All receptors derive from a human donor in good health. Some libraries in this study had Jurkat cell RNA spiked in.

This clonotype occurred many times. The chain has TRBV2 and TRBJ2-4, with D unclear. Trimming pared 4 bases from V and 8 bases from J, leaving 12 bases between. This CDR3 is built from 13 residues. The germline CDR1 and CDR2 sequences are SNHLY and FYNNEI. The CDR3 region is CASSGGWDDIQYF. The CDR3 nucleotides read TGTGCCAGCAGTGGAGGATGGGATGACATTCAGTACTTC.

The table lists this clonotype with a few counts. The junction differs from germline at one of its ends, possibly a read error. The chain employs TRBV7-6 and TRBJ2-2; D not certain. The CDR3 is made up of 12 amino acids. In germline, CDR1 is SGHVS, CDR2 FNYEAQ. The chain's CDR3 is CAGSSESRELFF. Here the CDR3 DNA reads TGTGCCGGCAGCTCCGAAAGTCGGGAGCTGTTTTTT.

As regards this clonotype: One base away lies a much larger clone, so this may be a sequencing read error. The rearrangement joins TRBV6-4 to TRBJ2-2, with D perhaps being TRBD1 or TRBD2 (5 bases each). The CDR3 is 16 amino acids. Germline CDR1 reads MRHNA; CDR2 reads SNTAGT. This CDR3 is CASSEFTGANTGALFF. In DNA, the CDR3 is TGTGCCAGCAGTGAATTTACTGGCGCGAACACCGGGGCGCTGTTTTTT.

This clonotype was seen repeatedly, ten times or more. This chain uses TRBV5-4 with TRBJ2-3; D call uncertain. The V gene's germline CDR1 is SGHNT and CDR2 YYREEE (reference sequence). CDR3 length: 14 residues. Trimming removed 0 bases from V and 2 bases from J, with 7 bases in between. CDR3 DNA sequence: TGTGCCAGCAGCTTGGAGCGCCACACAGATACGCAGTATTTT. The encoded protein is CASSLERHTDTQYF.

The CDR3 sequence: CASRQIAPLTSGGYTDTQYF. The DNA for the CDR3 is TGTGCCAGCCGCCAAATAGCCCCTCTGACTAGCGGGGGCTACACAGATACGCAGTATTTT. V and J are TRBV7-2 and TRBJ2-3; 12 positions agree with TRBD2. From germline, CDR1 is SGHTA and CDR2 FQGNSA. V gave up 8 bases and J gave up 2 bases; unmatched junction bases: 20. The CDR3 has 20 residues.

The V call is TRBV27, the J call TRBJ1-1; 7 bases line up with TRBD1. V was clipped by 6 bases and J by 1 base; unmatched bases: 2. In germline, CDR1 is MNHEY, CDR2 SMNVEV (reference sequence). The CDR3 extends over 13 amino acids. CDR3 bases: TGTGCCAGCAGCGGGACAGAGAACACTGAAGCTTTCTTT. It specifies CASSGTENTEAFF.

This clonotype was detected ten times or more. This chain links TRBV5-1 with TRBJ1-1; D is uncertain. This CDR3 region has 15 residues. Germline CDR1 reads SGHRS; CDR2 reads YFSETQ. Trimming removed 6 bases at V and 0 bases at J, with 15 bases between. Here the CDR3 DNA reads TGCGCCAGCATCCGGGAGCCTACCATGAACACTGAAGCTTTCTTT. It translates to CASIREPTMNTEAFF.

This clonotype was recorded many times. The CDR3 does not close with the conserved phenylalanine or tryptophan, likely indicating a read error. DNA of the CDR3: TGTGCCAGCAGCACGGGTTCCCACTACGAGCAGTACCTC. Protein product: CASSTGSHYEQYL. The chain uses TRBV13 and TRBJ2-7; no definite D call. The CDR3 length is 13 residues. Germline CDR1 is PRHDT and CDR2 is FYEKMQ (reference sequence). Deletions cut 5 bases from V and 3 bases from J, with 11 bases between.

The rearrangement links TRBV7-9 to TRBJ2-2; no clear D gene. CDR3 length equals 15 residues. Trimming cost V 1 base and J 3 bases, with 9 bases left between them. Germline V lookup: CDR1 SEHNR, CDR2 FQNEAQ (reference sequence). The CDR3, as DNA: TGTGCCAGCAGCTTAGTGGGGTCTGACACCGGGGAGCTGTTTTTT. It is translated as CASSLVGSDTGELFF.

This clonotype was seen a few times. The DNA for the CDR3 is TGTGCCTGGGAACCGGGAACCCTCTACGAGCAGTACTTC. This translates into CAWEPGTLYEQYF. The chain joins TRBV30 to TRBJ2-7; D perhaps matches TRBD2 (5 bases). With 5 bases removed from V and 3 bases from J, the gap between germline ends came to 14 bases. The length of the CDR3 is 13 residues. CDR1 GTSNPN and CDR2 SVGIG come from the germline V gene (reference sequence).